This entry is about one T cell receptor beta chain. It lacks a known antigen. The record has no base qualities; no much larger clone is one base away. The sample originates from a study of blood T cell repertoires in COVID-19 (dated by TCRdb to the early 2020s). Background on the whole study: Samples covering the acute and convalescent phases of COVID-19 were provided by collaborators in the United States, Italy and Spain. A freely available public database, intended as a resource for researchers studying the immune response to SARS-CoV-2, is where the repertoires were released. The sample metadata nearly always contained a de-identified subject ID, COVID-19 status, age in years and sex. Deeply sampled blood TCRbeta repertoires from subjects exposed to, actively infected with, or recovered from COVID-19 were included in the dataset. The prospective study material was composed of cDNA or gDNA derived from T cells, B-cell-depleted T cells, or PBMCs. Samples were obtained from the ongoing ImmuneRACE study (first 160 participants) and from roughly 1,300 subjects provided by 6 global collaborators. Where available, HLA class I and class II types were obtained from metadata supplied by the sample provider rather than from assay-based typing.

Collaborating institutions collected whole blood in K2EDTA tubes following their own protocols. For TCRbeta analysis, collaborators shipped samples as frozen whole blood, isolated PBMCs, or DNA extracted from either of those sample types. V and J lose 5 bases and 6 bases, and a span of 14 bases separates them. From the cysteine through the phenylalanine, the CDR3 covers 15 amino acids. CDR3 DNA only is kept here, 45 bases in frame from base 1. The germline V gene yields MNHEY for CDR1 and SVGAGI for CDR2. Beyond this particular receptor, the publication reports: Clinical and demographic metadata were provided uncurated, with the amount varying by source and participant.

TCRbeta CDR3 regions were amplified from genomic DNA using the immunoSEQ Assay, a bias-controlled multiplex PCR. The paper's data handling went like this. The number of nucleated cells in each sample was estimated by amplification of reference gene primers within the assay. To quantify the absolute abundance of each unique TCRbeta CDR3 rearrangement, sequence reads were collapsed and filtered. Productive Simpson clonality was computed per sample as the square root of Simpson's diversity index over productive rearrangements. In its TCRdb copy, this immuneACCESS table keeps in-frame sequences only and misses some clones. Where compared with another copy, unresolved V genes explain less than half of these, and the others have no known cause. That table furnishes V, J and clone size, whereas the DNA furnished D and trimming. For this sample the table gives 100,000 to 150,000 clones, of which 84% were detected only once. The ten largest clones represent approximately 12% of the sample.

The specimen sequenced was peripheral blood. This clonotype originated in an older woman with acute or convalescent COVID-19. The rearrangement combines TRBV6-5 with TRBJ1-6; matching of 6 bases hints at TRBD1 as the D gene. CDR3 sequence: CASSPQGISNSPLHF. The DNA sequence is as follows: TGTGCCAGCAGTCCTCAGGGGATCAGTAATTCACCCCTCCACTTT.